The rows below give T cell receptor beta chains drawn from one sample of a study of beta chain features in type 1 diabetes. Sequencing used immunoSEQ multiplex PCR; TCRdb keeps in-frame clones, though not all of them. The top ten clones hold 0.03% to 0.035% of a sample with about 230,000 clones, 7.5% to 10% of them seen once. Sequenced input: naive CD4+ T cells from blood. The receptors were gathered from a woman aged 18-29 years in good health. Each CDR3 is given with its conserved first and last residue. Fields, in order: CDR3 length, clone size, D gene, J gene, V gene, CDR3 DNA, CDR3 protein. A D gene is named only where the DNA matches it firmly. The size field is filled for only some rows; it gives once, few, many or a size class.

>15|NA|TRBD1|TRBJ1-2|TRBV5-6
TGTGCCAGCAGCTCGTGGGGACAGGAGCTCGGGGGCTACACCTTC
CASSSWGQELGGYTF
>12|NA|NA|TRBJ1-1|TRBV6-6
TGTGCCAGCAGTCAAGGGGGAACTGAAGCTTTCTTT
CASSQGGTEAFF
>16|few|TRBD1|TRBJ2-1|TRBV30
TGTGCCTGGAGTTCTACCGGGACAGGCGGCCTGAATGAGCAGTTCTTC
CAWSSTGTGGLNEQFF
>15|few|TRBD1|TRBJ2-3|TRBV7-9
TGTGCCAGCAGCTTAGATGGGACAGGGCGAGATACGCAGTATTTT
CASSLDGTGRDTQYF
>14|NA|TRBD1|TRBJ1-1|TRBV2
TGTGCCAGCAGCGGACGACAGGGCTTCACTGAAGCTTTCTTT
CASSGRQGFTEAFF
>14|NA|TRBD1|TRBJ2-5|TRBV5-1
TGCGCCAGCAGCCCTGGACAGGGGCCGGAGACCCAGTACTTC
CASSPGQGPETQYF
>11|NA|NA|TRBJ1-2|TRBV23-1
TGCGACGAGGGGGGGACCTATGGCTACACCTTC
CDEGGTYGYTF
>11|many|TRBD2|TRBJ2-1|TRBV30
TGTGCCTGGAGTACAGCGGGAGGTTCCTTCTTC
CAWSTAGGSFF
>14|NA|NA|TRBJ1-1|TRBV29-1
TGCAGCGTTGAAGAGGACAGTCGAGCCACTGAAGCTTTCTTT
CSVEEDSRATEAFF
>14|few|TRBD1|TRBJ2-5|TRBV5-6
TGTGCCAGCAGCAGAGGACAGGGGGGAGAGACCCAGTACTTC
CASSRGQGGETQYF
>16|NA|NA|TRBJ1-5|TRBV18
TGTGCCAGCTCACCACCGATGGCCAGGCCGAATCAGCCCCAGCATTTT
CASSPPMARPNQPQHF
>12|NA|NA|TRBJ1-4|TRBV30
TGTGCCTGGAGTGTACGGGTAGAAAAACTGTTTTTT
CAWSVRVEKLFF
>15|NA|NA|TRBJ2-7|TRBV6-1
TGTGCCAGCAGTGAAGCCCACTACCAGCCCTACGAGCAGTACTTC
CASSEAHYQPYEQYF
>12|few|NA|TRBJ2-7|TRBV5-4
TGTGCCAGCAGCTCCCGACAAAACGAGCAGTACTTC
CASSSRQNEQYF
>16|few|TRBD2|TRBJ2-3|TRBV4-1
TGCGCCAGCAGCCAAGTTGCGGGAGGCCGCACAGATACGCAGTATTTT
CASSQVAGGRTDTQYF
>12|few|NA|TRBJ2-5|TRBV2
TGTGCCAGCAGTACCCCCGGTGAGACCCAGTACTTC
CASSTPGETQYF
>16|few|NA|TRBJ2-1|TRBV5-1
TGCGCCAGCAGCTTGATTACAGTGAGCTCCTACAATGAGCAGTTCTTC
CASSLITVSSYNEQFF
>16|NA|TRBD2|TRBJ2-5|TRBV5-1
TGCGCCAGCAGCGTGGCTGGACTAGCGGGAGCAGAGACCCAGTACTTC
CASSVAGLAGAETQYF
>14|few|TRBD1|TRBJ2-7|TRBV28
TGTGCCAGCAGTGATCCGGGACAGGTCTACGAGCAGTACTTC
CASSDPGQVYEQYF
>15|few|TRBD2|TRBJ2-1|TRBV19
TGTGCCAGTAGTCCTCGGGGGGAGTCCTACAATGAGCAGTTCTTC
CASSPRGESYNEQFF
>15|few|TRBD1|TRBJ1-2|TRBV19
TGTGCCAGTAGTAGAATGGACAGGCATCCTCGTGGCTACACCTTC
CASSRMDRHPRGYTF
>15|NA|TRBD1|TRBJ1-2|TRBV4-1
TGCGCCAGCAGCCAAGAAGGAGGGGGCGGAGAAGGCTACACCTTC
CASSQEGGGGEGYTF
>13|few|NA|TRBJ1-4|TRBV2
TGTGCCAGCGGGAGTGGCGGGAATGAAAAACTGTTTTTT
CASGSGGNEKLFF
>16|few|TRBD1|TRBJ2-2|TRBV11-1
TGTGCCAGCAGCTTATCGCCCAGGGGGCAACACGGGGAGCTGTTTTTT
CASSLSPRGQHGELFF
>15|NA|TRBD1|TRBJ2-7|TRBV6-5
TGTGCCAGCAGTTTACGGGGGACAGGGACCTACGAGCAGTACTTC
CASSLRGTGTYEQYF
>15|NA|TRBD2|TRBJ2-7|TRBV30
TGTGCCTGGAGTTCTCTAGCGGGATATGGCTACGAGCAGTACTTC
CAWSSLAGYGYEQYF
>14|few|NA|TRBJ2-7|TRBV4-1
TGCGCCAGCAGCCAAGTGTGGGGCCCCTACGAGCAGTACTTC
CASSQVWGPYEQYF
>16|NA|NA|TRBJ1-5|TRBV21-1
TGTGCCAGCAGCAAAGAGGGGACAGGGGGCATCCAGCCCCAGCATTTT
CASSKEGTGGIQPQHF
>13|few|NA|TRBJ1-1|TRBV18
TGTGCCAGCGAGTTGAAGCTGAACACTGAAGCTTTCTTT
CASELKLNTEAFF
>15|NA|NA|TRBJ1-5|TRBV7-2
TGTGCCAGCAGCTCCGCGCGGGGGATATATCAGCCCCAGCATTTT
CASSSARGIYQPQHF
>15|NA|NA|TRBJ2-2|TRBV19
TGTGCCAGTAGTCCCTTGAGGGAAGGGCCCGGGGAGCTGTTTTTT
CASSPLREGPGELFF
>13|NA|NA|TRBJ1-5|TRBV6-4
TGTGCCAGCAGTGGGGTGGAGGCTCAGCCCCAGCATTTT
CASSGVEAQPQHF
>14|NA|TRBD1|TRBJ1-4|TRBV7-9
TGTGCCAGCAGCTTGACAGGGCAGAATGAAAAACTGTTTTTT
CASSLTGQNEKLFF
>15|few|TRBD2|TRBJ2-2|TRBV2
TGTGCCAGCAGTGAAGCGGGAGGGCCCCCCGGGGAGCTGTTTTTT
CASSEAGGPPGELFF
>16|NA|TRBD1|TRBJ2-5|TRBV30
TGTGCCTGGAGTCCACGGGACAGGGGGAGTCAAGAGACCCAGTACTTC
CAWSPRDRGSQETQYF
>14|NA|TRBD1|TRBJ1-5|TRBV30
TGTGCCTGGAGTGTACGGGACAGGAATCAGCCCCAGCATTTT
CAWSVRDRNQPQHF
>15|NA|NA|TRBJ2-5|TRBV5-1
TGCGCCAGCAGGAATGGGGGACTTACTCAAGAGACCCAGTACTTC
CASRNGGLTQETQYF
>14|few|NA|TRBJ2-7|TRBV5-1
TGCGCCAGCAGCTTGGGTCCAGGGAAGGGCGAGCAGTACTTC
CASSLGPGKGEQYF
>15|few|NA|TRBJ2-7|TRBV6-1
TGTGCCAGCAGTGAACGCTTGCGGGACGCCTACGAGCAGTACTTC
CASSERLRDAYEQYF
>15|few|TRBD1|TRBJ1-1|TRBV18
TGTGCCAGCTCAATACTGGGACAGCGGAACACTGAAGCTTTCTTT
CASSILGQRNTEAFF
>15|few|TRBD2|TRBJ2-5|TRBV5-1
TGCGCCAGCAGCTTGACTAGCGGGGGGCAAGAGACCCAGTACTTC
CASSLTSGGQETQYF
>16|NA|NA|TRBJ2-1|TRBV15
TGTGCCACCAGCAGAGATCGGGGGGCCAACTACAATGAGCAGTTCTTC
CATSRDRGANYNEQFF
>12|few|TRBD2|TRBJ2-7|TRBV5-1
TGCGCCAGCAGCAGCGGGGCCAGCGAGCAGTACTTC
CASSSGASEQYF
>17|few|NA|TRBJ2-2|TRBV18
TGTGCCAGCTCCGAACGCCGATCGAAACAGGGAACCGGGGAGCTGTTTTTT
CASSERRSKQGTGELFF
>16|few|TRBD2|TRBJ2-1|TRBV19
TGTGCCAGTAGTATGGGTAGCGGGGCGGGGAACAATGAGCAGTTCTTC
CASSMGSGAGNNEQFF
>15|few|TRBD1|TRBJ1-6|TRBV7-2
TGTGCCAGCAGCTTAGTCGGGGACAGCAATTCACCCCTCCACTTT
CASSLVGDSNSPLHF
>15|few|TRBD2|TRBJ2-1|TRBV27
TGTGCCAGCAGGCTAGCGGGAGGGATTGGGAATGAGCAGTTCTTC
CASRLAGGIGNEQFF
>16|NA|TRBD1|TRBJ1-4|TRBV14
TGTGCCAGCAGCCAAATAGGACAGGGAGCTAATGAAAAACTGTTTTTT
CASSQIGQGANEKLFF
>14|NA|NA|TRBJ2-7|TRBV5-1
TGCGCCAGCAGCTTGGCAGAGGGCCCCTACGAGCAGTACTTC
CASSLAEGPYEQYF
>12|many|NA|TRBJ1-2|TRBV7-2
TGTGCCAGCAGCCCCAACAGGGCTGGCTACACCTTC
CASSPNRAGYTF
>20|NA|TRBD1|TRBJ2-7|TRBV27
TGTGCCAGCATCCGTTATGCCCGAGCAGGGGGCGCCTCCAGCTCCTACGAGCAGTACTTC
CASIRYARAGGASSSYEQYF
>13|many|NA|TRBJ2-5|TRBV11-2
TGTGCCAGCGGACGGGTTGGCGGGGAGACCCAGTACTTC
CASGRVGGETQYF
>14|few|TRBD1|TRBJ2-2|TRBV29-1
TGCAGCGCAACCCGGGACAGTAACACCGGGGAGCTGTTTTTT
CSATRDSNTGELFF
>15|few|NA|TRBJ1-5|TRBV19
TGTGCCAGTAGTAGAGAGTCCGGAACCCTCAGCGTCCAGCATTTT
CASSRESGTLSVQHF
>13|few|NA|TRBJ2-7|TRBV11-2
TGTGCCAGCGCCCGGGAGTCTGTCTACGAGCAGTACTTC
CASARESVYEQYF